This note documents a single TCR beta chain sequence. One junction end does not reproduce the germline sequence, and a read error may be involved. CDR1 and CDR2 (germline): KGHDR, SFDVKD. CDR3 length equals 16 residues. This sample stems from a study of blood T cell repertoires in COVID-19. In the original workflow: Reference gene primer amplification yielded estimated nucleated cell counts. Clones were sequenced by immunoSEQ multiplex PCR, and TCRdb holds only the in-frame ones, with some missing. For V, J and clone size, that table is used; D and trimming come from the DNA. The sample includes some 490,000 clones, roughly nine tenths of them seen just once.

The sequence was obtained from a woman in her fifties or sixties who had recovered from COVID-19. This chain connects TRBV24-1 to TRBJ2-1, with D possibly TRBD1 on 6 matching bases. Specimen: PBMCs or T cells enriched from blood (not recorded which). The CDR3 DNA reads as TGTGTCACCAGTGATCGGACAGCCCGAAACTACAATGAGCAGTTCTTC. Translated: CVTSDRTARNYNEQFF.